The T cell receptor (beta chain) described here comes from a study of early T cells in non-severe SARS-CoV-2 infection. Study overall: Unsorted whole blood bulk RNA was sequenced, with unpaired chains. Study conclusions and caveats: Database matching using VDJdb favored anti-spike CD8 responses, with private and CD4 specificities left missing.

Trimming left V 10 bases short and J 5 bases short, with 17 bases between. The CDR3 consists of 13 residues. From germline, CDR1 is WSHSY and CDR2 SAAADI. cDNA molecules, individually, were tagged with unique molecular identifiers. MiXCR was run by TCRdb on the 5' RACE reads, yielding one entry per CDR3 protein. This table has nearly 30,000 distinct CDR3 sequences, approximately 6% appearing once. Turning to this clonotype: Its antigen is undetermined.

The sequenced sample was whole blood. The sequence was collected from an adult who was a healthcare worker with PCR-confirmed SARS-CoV-2 infection or an uninfected control (not recorded which). The chain uses TRBV10-2 and TRBJ2-5; the D gene could be TRBD1 or TRBD2 (5 bases each). Written as DNA, the CDR3 is TGCGCCACCTCAGGCGGGTGGGGGGAGACCCAGTACTTC. The encoded protein is CATSGGWGETQYF.